A selection of T cell receptor beta chains follows, all from one sample in a study of T cells in Graves' hyperthyroidism and ophthalmopathy. Each CDR3 protein is one row after TCRdb ran MiXCR on the multiplex PCR reads. The sample carries over 650,000 distinct CDR3 sequences, roughly 45% recorded once. The material sequenced was peripheral blood or thyroid tissue (not recorded which). These receptors all stem from an adult man with Graves' disease, either hyperthyroidism or ophthalmopathy (not recorded which). Each CDR3 is given with its conserved first and last residue. The D gene is left open where the match is weak. Rows give clone size only sometimes, using once, few, many, or a class for an expanded clone.

many	TRBV7-9	TRBJ1-2	TRBD1	TGTGCCAGCAGCTCGCCGGGACAGCTCTTCTCCTTC	CASSSPGQLFSF
many	TRBV7-9	TRBJ1-1	NA	TGTGCCAGCAGCTTGGGTGGAGGGACTAACACTGAAGCTTTCTTT	CASSLGGGTNTEAFF
NA	TRBV20-1	TRBJ2-1	NA	TGCAGTGCTAGAGGTACAGATGAGCAGTTCTTC	CSARGTDEQFF
NA	TRBV2	TRBJ1-2	TRBD1	TGTGCCATCAGTGAGGGCAGGGGGAACTATGGCTACACCTTC	CAISEGRGNYGYTF
many	TRBV10-1	TRBJ1-6	NA	TGCGCCAGCAGTGAAGGGCGGGAGGCACCCCTCCACTTT	CASSEGREAPLHF
NA	TRBV29-1	TRBJ2-7	TRBD1	TGCAGCGTGATCCCCGACAGGGCCTACGAGCAGTACTTC	CSVIPDRAYEQYF
NA	TRBV2	TRBJ1-2	TRBD1	TGTGCCAGCAGTGGACTTAGTCCCGGGACAGGGGGCGCGGATGGCTACACCTTC	CASSGLSPGTGGADGYTF
many	TRBV5-1	TRBJ1-2	NA	TGCGCCAGCAGCCAACCAGGCTTGGGCTACACCTTC	CASSQPGLGYTF
few	TRBV20-1	TRBJ1-3	NA	TGCAGTGCTAGAGATCTGGGGGATGGAAACACCATATATTTT	CSARDLGDGNTIYF
NA	TRBV7-4	TRBJ1-5	NA	TGTGCCAGCAGCTTAGCGTATCAGCCCCAGCATTTT	CASSLAYQPQHF
few	TRBV29-1	TRBJ2-7	NA	TGCAGCGTTGATATGGCAGGGAGCTACGAGCAGTACTTC	CSVDMAGSYEQYF
many	TRBV2	TRBJ1-3	TRBD1	TGTGCCAGCAGTCACGGGACAGCTGGAAACACCATATATTTT	CASSHGTAGNTIYF
NA	TRBV2	TRBJ1-5	TRBD1	TGTGCCAGCAGTGAGAGAGGACAGGGAGGTCAGCCCCAGCATTTT	CASSERGQGGQPQHF
many	TRBV29-1	TRBJ1-2	TRBD1	TGCAGCGTTCTCCTATCACAGGGGGATGGCTACACCTTC	CSVLLSQGDGYTF
NA	TRBV29-1	TRBJ1-1	NA	TGCAGCGTGGGGTCGAACCCCTTGGGCACTGAAGCTTTCTTT	CSVGSNPLGTEAFF
NA	TRBV7-2	TRBJ1-2	NA	TGTGCCAGCAGCTCCGCCTTGATGGCAACCGCGACTTTCGCCTACACCTTC	CASSSALMATATFAYTF
NA	TRBV20-1	TRBJ2-5	TRBD1	TGCAGTGCTACTGCCCAGGGACAGGAGGAGACCCAGTACTTC	CSATAQGQEETQYF
NA	TRBV5-5	TRBJ1-2	NA	TGTGCCAGCAGATCTAGCGGGGCGGGGTACTATGGCTACACCTTC	CASRSSGAGYYGYTF
NA	TRBV7-9	TRBJ1-3	TRBD1	TGTGCCAGCAGCTTCGGGACAGTGGATGGCTACACCATATATTTT	CASSFGTVDGYTIYF
NA	TRBV10-3	TRBJ1-6	NA	TGTGCCATCAGGGACAGTATATCACCCCTCCACTTT	CAIRDSISPLHF
NA	TRBV6-5	TRBJ1-6	TRBD1	TGTGCCAGCAGTTACGGGACAGGGGGCGCCTATAATTCACCCCTCCACTTT	CASSYGTGGAYNSPLHF
NA	TRBV12-3/TRBV12-4	TRBJ2-5	NA	TGTGCCACCAGACGAGGGGAGCTCCAAGAGACCCAGTACTTC	CATRRGELQETQYF
many	TRBV29-1	TRBJ1-4	NA	TGCAGCGTTGAACGGGGGGAAACTAATGAAAAACTGTTTTTT	CSVERGETNEKLFF
NA	TRBV2	TRBJ2-5	TRBD1	TGTGCCAGCAGGAAGGGACAGGGCCTGGAGACCCAGTACTTC	CASRKGQGLETQYF
few	TRBV9	TRBJ2-2	NA	TGTGCCAGCAGCGCGCCAACAGGGCTCACCGGGGAGCTGTTTTTT	CASSAPTGLTGELFF
few	TRBV7-8	TRBJ1-2	TRBD1	TGTGCCAGCAGCCCCGGGACAGGGGGCTACTATGGCTACACCTTC	CASSPGTGGYYGYTF
many	TRBV9	TRBJ2-7	NA	TGTGCCAGCAGCGTAGCTGGGGGGAGCGAGCAGTACTTC	CASSVAGGSEQYF
few	TRBV7-9	TRBJ1-5	NA	TGTGCCAGCAGCTTAGAGCCCGGGGGCCAGGGAAACAATCAGCCCCAGCATTTT	CASSLEPGGQGNNQPQHF
NA	TRBV15	TRBJ2-7	NA	TGTGCCACCAGCAAATTTAGGGTGTATGAGCAGTACTTC	CATSKFRVYEQYF
few	TRBV11-3	TRBJ2-5	NA	TGTGCCAGCAGCATTACGAGAAAGACCCAGTACTTC	CASSITRKTQYF
many	TRBV7-9	TRBJ1-5	NA	TGTGCCAGCAGCCCTGACACGTTAAGCAATCAGCCCCAGCATTTT	CASSPDTLSNQPQHF
NA	TRBV7-9	TRBJ2-7	NA	TGTGCCAGCAGCCAGCGCGGCCCGGCGCCAGGGCGCTACGAGCAGTACTTC	CASSQRGPAPGRYEQYF
many	TRBV7-2	TRBJ2-5	TRBD2	TGTGCCAGCAGCTTAGTTGGGGCGCGGGAGCAAGAGACCCAGTACTTC	CASSLVGAREQETQYF
NA	TRBV24-1	TRBJ2-7	TRBD1	TGTGCCACCAGTTTGACAGGGGGGCAGCAGTACTTC	CATSLTGGQQYF
many	TRBV24-1	TRBJ2-7	TRBD1	TGTGCCACCAGTAGAGGTCCCGGGACAGGGGGGCACGAGCAGTACTTC	CATSRGPGTGGHEQYF
NA	TRBV2	TRBJ1-6	TRBD1	TGTGCCGACAGGGACACTTCACCCCTCCACTTT	CADRDTSPLHF
few	TRBV5-6	TRBJ2-5	NA	TGTGCCAGCAGCTTCGCGGTGGTTCGGAATGAAAGGAGGGAGACCCAGTACTTC	CASSFAVVRNERRETQYF
NA	TRBV11-2	TRBJ1-5	NA	TGTGCCTGGAGTGATGGCGGATTGAGCTATAGCAATCAGCCCCAGCATTTT	CAWSDGGLSYSNQPQHF
few	TRBV6-6	TRBJ2-6	NA	TGTGCCAGCAGTTACGAGGCAGGGAGAATCGGGGCCAACGTCCTGACTTTC	CASSYEAGRIGANVLTF
NA	TRBV12-3/TRBV12-4	TRBJ1-3	NA	TGTGCCAGCAGTTTTTCCACAGGAAACACCATATATTTT	CASSFSTGNTIYF
many	TRBV7-6	TRBJ2-7	NA	TGTGCCAGCAGCTTAGTGGACAGCACGTCCTACGAGCAGTACTTC	CASSLVDSTSYEQYF
NA	TRBV14	TRBJ1-3	NA	TGTGCCAGCAGCCAAGATAAGTCCAGCTCTGGAAACACCATATATTTT	CASSQDKSSSGNTIYF
once	TRBV6-5	TRBJ1-6	NA	TGTGCCAGCGGTTTGACTAGCGGGGGCTATAATTCACCCCTCCACTTT	CASGLTSGGYNSPLHF
few	TRBV7-9	TRBJ2-3	TRBD2	TGTGCCAGCAGCCCAAGGCGACTAGCGGGGGGCACAGATACGCAGTATTTT	CASSPRRLAGGTDTQYF
NA	TRBV6-4	TRBJ2-2	NA	TGTGCCAGCAGTGTTAGCGGCGGGGAGCTGTTTTTT	CASSVSGGELFF
many	TRBV24-1	TRBJ1-2	NA	TGTGCCACCAGTGATTTGGGCAACTATGGCTACACCTTC	CATSDLGNYGYTF
NA	TRBV6-1	TRBJ1-6	NA	TGTGCCAGCAGTGAATCCTCTGAGTATAATTCACCCCTCCACTTT	CASSESSEYNSPLHF
NA	TRBV12-3/TRBV12-4	TRBJ1-1	NA	TGTGCCAGCAGTTTGGAAAAGAACGCTGAAGCTTTCTTT	CASSLEKNAEAFF
NA	TRBV10-2	TRBJ1-4	NA	TGTGCCAGCAGTACCAGGACCGGGACTGGAAATGAAAAACTGTTTTTT	CASSTRTGTGNEKLFF
NA	TRBV19	TRBJ2-7	NA	TGTGCCAGTAGTGCATTCGGGACGGAAGTCTACGAGCAGTACTTC	CASSAFGTEVYEQYF
few	TRBV5-1	TRBJ1-4	TRBD1	TGCGCCAGCAGCTTGGTGGGACAGATTAATGAAAAACTGTTTTTT	CASSLVGQINEKLFF
NA	TRBV29-1	TRBJ1-1	NA	TGCAGCGTCCCGTCTAGCGGGAGGGCTTTCTTT	CSVPSSGRAFF
NA	TRBV6-6	TRBJ1-1	NA	TGTGCCAGCACCGAAGGCACGGCGAACACTGAAGCTTTCTTT	CASTEGTANTEAFF
few	TRBV7-8	TRBJ2-3	NA	TGTGCCAGCAGCCGTCCCGTCCGAGCAGATACGCAGTATTTT	CASSRPVRADTQYF
many	TRBV7-2	TRBJ2-5	NA	TGTGCCAGCAGCTTAGCCACTAGACCCCAGTACTTC	CASSLATRPQYF
many	TRBV2	TRBJ2-7	TRBD1	TGTGCCAGCAGTACCGACAGGGCCCCATCCTACGAGCAGTACTTC	CASSTDRAPSYEQYF